This TCR beta chain is from a study of technical replicates of blood from a handful of donors. Sequencing used immunoSEQ multiplex PCR; TCRdb keeps in-frame clones, though not all of them. The sample has about 71,000 clones, roughly 88% seen once. V was trimmed by 2 bases and J by 2 bases, leaving 9 bases between them. Per germline, CDR1 GTSNPN and CDR2 SVGIG (reference sequence). This CDR3 comprises 13 residues. This TCR was sampled from a human donor in good health. Some clones in this sample may be carry-over from other donors' samples. The sample was PBMCs. The chain recombines TRBV30 with TRBJ2-5, with D possibly being TRBD2 (5 bases). The CDR3 region has the DNA TGTGCCTGGAGTAGGCCGGGGCAAGAGACCCAGTACTTC. Translation: CAWSRPGQETQYF. The full variable domain, in which reference TRBV30 and TRBJ2-5 provide the parts outside the CDR3, is SQTIHQWPATLVQPVGSPLSLECTVEGTSNPNLYWYRQAAGRGLQLLFYSVGIGQISSEVPQNLSASRPQDRQFILSSKKLLLSDSGFYLCAWSRPGQETQYFGPGTRLLVL.